The sequence of this TCR beta chain was determined in a study of blood T cell repertoires in COVID-19. In the study overall: COVID-19 samples, acute and convalescent, were from the United States, Italy and Spain.

As originally analysed: Cell counts per sample came from amplifying reference gene primers. Some clones are missing from TCRdb's copy, which holds only in-frame ones; the method was immunoSEQ multiplex PCR. Clone size and the V and J calls come from that table; the DNA yielded D and trimming. The profile shows a few hundred thousand clones, roughly 88% of them singletons. CDR1 and CDR2 (germline): MDHEN, SYDVKM. V shed 5 bases and J shed 0 bases, with 16 bases lying between them. This CDR3 is built from 16 residues. The sequencing sample was made of peripheral blood. The chain uses TRBV28 and TRBJ1-1; D unresolved. The TCR comes from a woman aged 25 to 45 with active or convalescent COVID-19. The CDR3, as DNA: TGTGCCAGCAGTCCACCCCTCCCTATGGTGAACACTGAAGCTTTCTTT. Translation: CASSPPLPMVNTEAFF.